A single sample gave rise to the 18 T cell receptor beta chains below, sequenced in a study of blood T cell repertoires in COVID-19. Method: immunoSEQ multiplex PCR; TCRdb's copy keeps in-frame clones and lacks some. The data show roughly 220,000 clones, roughly 84% seen once. Sequencing used peripheral blood. Source of these receptors: a woman between 55 and 75 years old who had recovered from COVID-19.

The V and J genes are TRBV12-5 and TRBJ2-3; 7 nucleotides agree with TRBD2. Germline CDR1 reads LGHNT; CDR2 reads FRNRAP. The CDR3 length is 14 residues. Trimming removed 2 bases from V and 3 bases from J; junction bases left unmatched: 2. The CDR3 sequence: CASGLRGGTDTQYF. CDR3 bases: TGTGCTAGTGGTTTGAGGGGAGGGACAGATACGCAGTATTTT. The full variable domain, with the rest looked up from reference TRBV12-5 and TRBJ2-3, is DARVTQTPRHKVTEMGQEVTMRCQPILGHNTVFWYRQTMMQGLELLAYFRNRAPLDDSGMPKDRFSAEMPDATLATLKIQPSEPRDSAVYFCASGLRGGTDTQYFGPGTRLTVL.

This clone has a single count. This chain links TRBV4-1 with TRBJ2-7, with TRBD1 identical over 10 bases. Germline lookup yields CDR1 MGHRA and CDR2 YSYEKL. V was pared by 4 bases and J by 3 bases, with 6 bases of the junction left unmatched. This CDR3 comprises 15 residues. CDR3 amino acids: CASSPGDRGVYEQYF. The DNA for the CDR3 is TGCGCCAGCAGCCCTGGGGACAGGGGAGTCTACGAGCAGTACTTC.

This clone was recorded a few times. The chain couples TRBV15 to TRBJ1-5; maybe TRBD1 (5 bases). The ends were cut back, 5 bases at V and 1 base at J, with 12 bases in the middle. Germline V gives CDR1 LNHNV, CDR2 YYDKDF (reference sequence). The CDR3 covers 15 residues. CDR3 in DNA: TGTGCCACCAGCGGATACAGGTACAGCAATCAGCCCCAGCATTTT. Translated: CATSGYRYSNQPQHF. The complete variable domain, with remaining parts taken from reference TRBV15 and TRBJ1-5, reads DAMVIQNPRYQVTQFGKPVTLSCSQTLNHNVMYWYQQKSSQAPKLLFHYYDKDFNNEADTPDNFQSRRPNTSFCFLDIRSPGLGDTAMYLCATSGYRYSNQPQHFGDGTRLSIL.

This chain links TRBV7-2 with TRBJ2-3; 7 bases are a match to TRBD2. The germline CDR1 and CDR2 sequences are SGHTA and FQGNSA. The CDR3 has 12 amino acids. CDR3 in amino acids: CAIAAGSDTQYF. The DNA of the CDR3 is TGTGCAATAGCAGCGGGGTCAGATACGCAGTATTTT.

The chain has TRBV6-5 and TRBJ1-1; D is uncertain. The CDR3 extends over 13 amino acids. Germline assignment: CDR1 MNHEY and CDR2 SVGAGI. The V end was cut by 8 bases, the J end by 0 bases, with 10 bases between. This CDR3 is CASSRSLNTEAFF. The DNA for the CDR3 is TGTGCCAGCTCCCGGTCTTTGAACACTGAAGCTTTCTTT.

V is TRBV18 and J is TRBJ2-3; 8 bases map to TRBD1. J lost 0 bases, V lost 3 bases, and 2 bases had no gene match. The CDR3 sequence is 15 residues long. Germline V gives CDR1 KGHSH, CDR2 LQKENI. CDR3 coding DNA: TGTGCCAGCTCACCCCAGGGGGCAAGCACAGATACGCAGTATTTT. Its protein product is CASSPQGASTDTQYF.

The chain has TRBV19 and TRBJ1-1; TRBD1 matches at 9 bases. Trimming removed 7 bases from V and 6 bases from J; junction bases left unmatched: 15. Looked up from germline, CDR1 is LNHDA and CDR2 is SQIVND (reference sequence). The CDR3 covers 16 residues. CDR3 coding DNA: TGTGCCAGTACAGCGGCCCGGGACAGGGCCTCCCCTGAAGCTTTCTTT. It codes for CASTAARDRASPEAFF.

This chain links TRBV19 with TRBJ1-2; D is perhaps TRBD1 (5 bases). The CDR3 extends over 17 amino acids. V was pared by 7 bases and J by 2 bases, with 23 bases between. CDR1 is LNHDA and CDR2 is SQIVND in the germline V gene (reference sequence). The CDR3 sequence is CASTLSGAGPQNYGYTF. CDR3 nucleotide sequence: TGTGCCAGTACCTTAAGTGGGGCAGGGCCTCAAAACTATGGCTACACCTTC.

The chain has TRBV9 and TRBJ2-4; TRBD2 might be the D (7 bases). V was shortened by 2 bases and J by 8 bases, with 17 bases between the two germline ends. Germline V CDR1 and CDR2: SGDLS, YYNGEE. There are 15 residues in the CDR3. The CDR3 DNA is TGTGCCAGCAGCGTTGGAGGCGGGGGCCATGACATTCAGTACTTC. Protein sequence: CASSVGGGGHDIQYF.

This sequence joins TRBV4-3 and TRBJ1-2; the D gene is possibly TRBD1 (6 bases). The germline gives CDR1 LGHNA, CDR2 YSLEER. The V end lost 1 base, the J end lost 3 bases, and 9 bases lay between the germline ends. This CDR3 has 14 residues. CDR3 bases: TGCGCCAGCAGCCAAGTACAGGGATACTATGGCTACACCTTC. Protein sequence: CASSQVQGYYGYTF.

The CDR3 DNA sequence: TGTGCCAGCAGCCTTACAGAGAATGCTAACTATGGCTACACCTTC. Translated: CASSLTENANYGYTF. The V call is TRBV7-6, the J call TRBJ1-2, with D unresolved. Germline-derived CDR1 and CDR2 are SGHVS and FNYEAQ. The V end was cut by 5 bases, the J end by 0 bases, with 13 bases between. There are 15 residues in the CDR3.

This chain joins TRBV5-6 and TRBJ1-4, with no clear D. The germline V and J ends were trimmed by 4 bases and 2 bases, with 15 bases remaining between them. Germline CDR1 SGHDT, CDR2 YYEEEE. This CDR3 spans 16 amino acids. CDR3 loop: CASSIWAVHTNEKLFF. The CDR3 DNA follows: TGTGCCAGCAGCATATGGGCAGTGCATACTAATGAAAAACTGTTTTTT. Drawing the rest from reference TRBV5-6 and TRBJ1-4, the complete variable domain is DAGVTQSPTHLIKTRGQQVTLRCSPKSGHDTVSWYQQALGQGPQFIFQYYEEEERQRGNFPDRFSGHQFPNYSSELNVNALLLGDSALYLCASSIWAVHTNEKLFFGSGTQLSVL.

V gene TRBV7-9 combines with J gene TRBJ2-7, with TRBD2 matching over 7 bases. Germline V gene lookup returns CDR1 SEHNR and CDR2 FQNEAQ (reference sequence). The junction had 16 bases not matched to a gene; V was cut back by 5 bases and J by 0 bases. The CDR3 length is 18 residues. The DNA of the CDR3 is TGTGCCAGCAGCCCCCCCCCGGTCGCTGGCGGGAGCTCCTACGAGCAGTACTTC. This sequence encodes CASSPPPVAGGSSYEQYF.

This clone came up a few times. This chain uses TRBV9 with TRBJ2-1; D possibly corresponds to TRBD2 (6 bases). Trimming took 1 base from V and 5 from J, leaving 10 bases between them. CDR1 is SGDLS, CDR2 YYNGEE, per germline. The CDR3 runs 14 residues. Here the CDR3 DNA reads TGTGCCAGCAGCGTACTTTGGGGGGACAATGAGCAGTTCTTC. This encodes CASSVLWGDNEQFF.

The chain employs TRBV6-1 and TRBJ1-1; TRBD1 is a possible D gene (5 bases). The germline CDR1 and CDR2 sequences are MNHNS and SASEGT. The V end was cut by 3 bases, the J end by 4 bases, with 9 bases between. The CDR3 has 13 residues. CDR3 nucleotides: TGTGCCAGCAGTGACAGGGATCTCACTGAAGCTTTCTTT. It translates to CASSDRDLTEAFF.

The rearrangement uses TRBV2 and TRBJ2-7; 7 nucleotides align to TRBD2. In germline, CDR1 is SNHLY, CDR2 FYNNEI. The CDR3 spans 14 residues. The J segment lost 7 bases and the V segment lost 5 bases, leaving 11 bases of the junction unmatched. The DNA of the CDR3 is TGTGCCAGCAGTCCCCGGGGCGTCGGGGGGGAGCAGTACTTC. Translation: CASSPRGVGGEQYF.

The chain joins TRBV10-3 to TRBJ1-4, with 7 bases aligning to TRBD1. J was trimmed by 6 bases and V by 6 bases; bases with no gene match: 7. This CDR3 spans 14 amino acids. Germline V gene sequence: CDR1 ENHRY, CDR2 SYGVKD. This CDR3 reads CAIRRQGDHEKLFF. Written as DNA, the CDR3 is TGTGCCATCAGGCGACAGGGAGACCATGAAAAACTGTTTTTT.

V usage is TRBV10-3 and J usage is TRBJ2-7; D is possibly TRBD1 (6 bases). Trimming pared 6 bases from V and 7 bases from J, leaving 19 bases between. CDR3 length: 14 amino acids. Germline values: CDR1 ENHRY, CDR2 SYGVKD. CDR3 sequence (DNA): TGTGCCATCAGGTTGGACAGCCGATTATCGGAGCAGTACTTC. It yields the protein CAIRLDSRLSEQYF.